These T cell receptor beta chains were read from a single sample in a study of cytomegalovirus exposure and HLA in healthy donors. Some clones are missing from TCRdb's copy, which holds only in-frame ones; the method was immunoSEQ multiplex PCR. The top ten hold around 14% of the sample, which has about 210,000 clones, 75% to 80% seen once. Sequences were obtained from PBMCs. The receptors shown here come from a woman in her 30s in good health and CMV-seropositive. Each CDR3 is given with its conserved first and last residue. D genes are given only for firm matches. Size is stated for part of the rows, as once, few or many counts, or as a class when the clone is expanded.

size	V	J	D	length	CDR3	DNA
NA	TRBV19	TRBJ1-1	TRBD1	12	CASSNRGTEAFF	TGTGCCAGTAGTAACAGGGGCACTGAAGCTTTCTTT
NA	TRBV6-6	TRBJ2-3	TRBD2	15	CASGLGGGGPDTQYF	TGTGCCAGCGGACTCGGGGGGGGCGGTCCAGATACGCAGTATTTT
NA	TRBV5-1	TRBJ2-3	TRBD2	16	CASSLNGLAGADTQYF	TGCGCCAGCAGCTTGAACGGACTAGCGGGGGCAGATACGCAGTATTTT
NA	TRBV12-2	TRBJ2-1	NA	16	CASRFAHEAFDNEQFF	TGTGCAAGTCGTTTTGCCCATGAGGCTTTCGACAATGAGCAGTTCTTC
once	TRBV6-6	TRBJ2-4	TRBD1	16	CASSNRDRGIGDIQYF	TGTGCCAGCAGTAACCGGGACAGGGGAATTGGGGACATTCAGTACTTC
NA	TRBV5-4	TRBJ2-7	NA	11	CASSTSNEQYF	TGTGCCAGCAGTACATCGAACGAGCAGTACTTC
NA	TRBV30	TRBJ2-2	NA	11	CAWRRIGELFF	TGTGCCTGGAGGAGAATCGGGGAGCTGTTTTTT
few	TRBV9	TRBJ2-1	TRBD2	15	CASSVELADYNEQFF	TGTGCCAGCAGCGTAGAACTAGCGGACTACAATGAGCAGTTCTTC
NA	TRBV11-2	TRBJ2-4	NA	14	CASSLALAKNIQYF	TGTGCCAGCAGCTTAGCCCTAGCCAAAAACATTCAGTACTTC
NA	TRBV4-2	TRBJ2-1	TRBD2	15	CASSQNGGAYNEQFF	TGTGCCAGCAGCCAGAACGGGGGGGCCTACAATGAGCAGTTCTTC
NA	TRBV5-1	TRBJ1-4	NA	15	CASSLAVATNEKLFF	TGCGCCAGCAGCTTGGCCGTTGCAACTAATGAAAAACTGTTTTTT
NA	TRBV5-1	TRBJ2-3	NA	16	CASSPGLSTSTDTQYF	TGCGCCAGCAGCCCTGGACTTTCTACTAGCACAGATACGCAGTATTTT
NA	TRBV5-4	TRBJ1-6	TRBD1	15	CASSPSGDRGLPLHF	TGTGCCAGCAGCCCCTCAGGGGACAGGGGGCTCCCCCTCCACTTT
once	TRBV19	TRBJ2-3	NA	15	CASSMSSKRTDTQYF	TGTGCCAGTAGTATGTCCTCCAAGAGGACAGATACGCAGTATTTT
NA	TRBV4-1	TRBJ2-7	TRBD2	15	CASSQGLAVTYEQYF	TGCGCCAGCAGCCAAGGACTAGCGGTTACCTACGAGCAGTACTTC
once	TRBV11-2	TRBJ1-1	NA	12	CASSLAEGEAFF	TGTGCCAGCAGCTTAGCGGAGGGGGAAGCTTTCTTT
once	TRBV27	TRBJ2-7	TRBD1	14	CASSPGTGIYEQYF	TGTGCCAGCAGTCCAGGGACAGGGATCTACGAGCAGTACTTC
NA	TRBV28	TRBJ2-7	NA	13	CASSLSRGLEQYF	TGTGCCAGCAGTTTAAGTCGGGGTCTCGAGCAGTACTTC
once	TRBV11-2	TRBJ1-2	NA	15	CASSSLTTGSYGYTF	TGTGCCAGCAGCTCGCTAACCACAGGGTCCTATGGCTACACCTTC
NA	TRBV27	TRBJ2-7	NA	10	CASRHCEQYF	TGTGCCAGCAGGCACTGCGAGCAGTACTTC
NA	TRBV4-3	TRBJ2-3	NA	13	CASSQGLSDTQYF	TGCGCCAGCAGCCAAGGACTATCAGATACGCAGTATTTT
NA	TRBV30	TRBJ1-6	TRBD1	15	CAWNVGAGGHSPLHF	TGTGCCTGGAACGTGGGTGCAGGGGGCCATTCACCCCTCCACTTT
NA	TRBV30	TRBJ1-1	NA	15	CAWSQDRVINTEAFF	TGTGCCTGGAGCCAAGACAGAGTTATAAACACTGAAGCTTTCTTT
NA	TRBV28	TRBJ1-1	NA	16	CASSFSGRTRNTEAFF	TGTGCCAGCAGTTTTTCAGGCAGAACTAGAAACACTGAAGCTTTCTTT
NA	TRBV5-1	TRBJ2-7	TRBD2	14	CASSLKAGAGEQYF	TGCGCCAGCAGCTTGAAAGCGGGAGCGGGTGAGCAGTACTTC
NA	TRBV5-6	TRBJ1-2	NA	12	CASSFQDSRYTF	TGTGCCAGCAGCTTTCAGGATTCTCGGTACACCTTC
NA	TRBV28	TRBJ1-5	NA	15	CASTHRGTPNQPQHF	TGTGCCAGCACCCATAGGGGGACACCTAATCAGCCCCAGCATTTT
NA	TRBV27	TRBJ1-5	NA	17	CASSSRGGWGRGQPQHF	TGTGCCAGCAGTTCTCGGGGGGGCTGGGGGAGGGGTCAGCCCCAGCATTTT
NA	TRBV28	TRBJ2-1	TRBD1	16	CASSLEWGQGENEQFF	TGTGCCAGCAGTTTAGAGTGGGGGCAGGGGGAAAATGAGCAGTTCTTC
NA	TRBV11-3	TRBJ2-1	NA	16	CASSPRQSMHYNEQFF	TGTGCCAGCAGCCCCCGACAGTCGATGCATTACAATGAGCAGTTCTTC
NA	TRBV7-2	TRBJ2-7	TRBD2	15	CASSLSPRLAGEQYF	TGTGCCAGCAGCTTAAGCCCAAGACTAGCGGGGGAGCAGTACTTC
NA	TRBV6-1	TRBJ1-6	NA	14	CASSLGGVGSPLHF	TGTGCCAGCAGCCTGGGAGGGGTGGGCTCACCCCTCCACTTT
NA	TRBV5-1	TRBJ2-5	TRBD1	16	CASSLGQGSRSETQYF	TGCGCCAGCAGCTTGGGACAGGGTTCTCGCTCAGAGACCCAGTACTTC
NA	TRBV2	TRBJ1-4	NA	13	CASRSGAGEKLFF	TGTGCCAGCAGATCAGGGGCTGGTGAAAAACTGTTTTTT
NA	TRBV15	TRBJ2-7	NA	14	CATSRGDRTHEQYF	TGTGCCACCAGCAGAGGTGACAGAACTCACGAGCAGTACTTC
NA	TRBV6-6	TRBJ1-2	NA	11	CASSPYYGYTF	TGTGCCAGCAGTCCATACTATGGCTACACCTTC
once	TRBV7-2	TRBJ1-5	NA	13	CASSLAKGEPQHF	TGTGCCAGCAGCTTAGCTAAAGGGGAACCCCAGCATTTT
NA	TRBV4-1	TRBJ2-6	TRBD1	18	CASSHTGGSRSGANVLTF	TGCGCCAGCAGCCACACAGGGGGTTCTCGCTCTGGGGCCAACGTCCTGACTTTC
NA	TRBV10-3	TRBJ1-1	TRBD1	13	CAAGPGGDTEAFF	TGTGCCGCCGGCCCAGGGGGCGACACTGAAGCTTTCTTT
NA	TRBV9	TRBJ2-1	NA	16	CASSVLGGAIYNEQFF	TGTGCCAGCAGCGTCCTCGGCGGGGCAATATACAATGAGCAGTTCTTC
NA	TRBV19	TRBJ2-3	TRBD2	17	CASSPPPGLANMDTQYF	TGTGCCAGTAGTCCCCCCCCGGGACTAGCTAACATGGATACGCAGTATTTT
NA	TRBV2	TRBJ2-7	NA	13	CASRARGLNEQYF	TGTGCCAGCAGGGCCCGTGGGCTGAACGAGCAGTACTTC
NA	TRBV27	TRBJ1-3	TRBD1	13	CASSLDRASTIYF	TGTGCCAGCAGTCTCGACAGGGCGAGCACCATATATTTT
NA	TRBV6-5	TRBJ1-2	TRBD1	13	CASSRTGGRGYTF	TGTGCCAGCAGTCGGACAGGGGGGAGAGGCTACACCTTC
NA	TRBV5-6	TRBJ2-3	NA	15	CASSFRSSWTDTQYF	TGTGCCAGCAGCTTTAGGTCTAGTTGGACAGATACGCAGTATTTT
NA	TRBV5-1	TRBJ2-5	TRBD1	13	CASSPQGLETQYF	TGCGCCAGCAGCCCACAGGGGCTGGAGACCCAGTACTTC
NA	TRBV10-1	TRBJ2-3	NA	13	CASSGGGTDTQYF	TGCGCCAGCAGTGGGGGGGGCACAGATACGCAGTATTTT